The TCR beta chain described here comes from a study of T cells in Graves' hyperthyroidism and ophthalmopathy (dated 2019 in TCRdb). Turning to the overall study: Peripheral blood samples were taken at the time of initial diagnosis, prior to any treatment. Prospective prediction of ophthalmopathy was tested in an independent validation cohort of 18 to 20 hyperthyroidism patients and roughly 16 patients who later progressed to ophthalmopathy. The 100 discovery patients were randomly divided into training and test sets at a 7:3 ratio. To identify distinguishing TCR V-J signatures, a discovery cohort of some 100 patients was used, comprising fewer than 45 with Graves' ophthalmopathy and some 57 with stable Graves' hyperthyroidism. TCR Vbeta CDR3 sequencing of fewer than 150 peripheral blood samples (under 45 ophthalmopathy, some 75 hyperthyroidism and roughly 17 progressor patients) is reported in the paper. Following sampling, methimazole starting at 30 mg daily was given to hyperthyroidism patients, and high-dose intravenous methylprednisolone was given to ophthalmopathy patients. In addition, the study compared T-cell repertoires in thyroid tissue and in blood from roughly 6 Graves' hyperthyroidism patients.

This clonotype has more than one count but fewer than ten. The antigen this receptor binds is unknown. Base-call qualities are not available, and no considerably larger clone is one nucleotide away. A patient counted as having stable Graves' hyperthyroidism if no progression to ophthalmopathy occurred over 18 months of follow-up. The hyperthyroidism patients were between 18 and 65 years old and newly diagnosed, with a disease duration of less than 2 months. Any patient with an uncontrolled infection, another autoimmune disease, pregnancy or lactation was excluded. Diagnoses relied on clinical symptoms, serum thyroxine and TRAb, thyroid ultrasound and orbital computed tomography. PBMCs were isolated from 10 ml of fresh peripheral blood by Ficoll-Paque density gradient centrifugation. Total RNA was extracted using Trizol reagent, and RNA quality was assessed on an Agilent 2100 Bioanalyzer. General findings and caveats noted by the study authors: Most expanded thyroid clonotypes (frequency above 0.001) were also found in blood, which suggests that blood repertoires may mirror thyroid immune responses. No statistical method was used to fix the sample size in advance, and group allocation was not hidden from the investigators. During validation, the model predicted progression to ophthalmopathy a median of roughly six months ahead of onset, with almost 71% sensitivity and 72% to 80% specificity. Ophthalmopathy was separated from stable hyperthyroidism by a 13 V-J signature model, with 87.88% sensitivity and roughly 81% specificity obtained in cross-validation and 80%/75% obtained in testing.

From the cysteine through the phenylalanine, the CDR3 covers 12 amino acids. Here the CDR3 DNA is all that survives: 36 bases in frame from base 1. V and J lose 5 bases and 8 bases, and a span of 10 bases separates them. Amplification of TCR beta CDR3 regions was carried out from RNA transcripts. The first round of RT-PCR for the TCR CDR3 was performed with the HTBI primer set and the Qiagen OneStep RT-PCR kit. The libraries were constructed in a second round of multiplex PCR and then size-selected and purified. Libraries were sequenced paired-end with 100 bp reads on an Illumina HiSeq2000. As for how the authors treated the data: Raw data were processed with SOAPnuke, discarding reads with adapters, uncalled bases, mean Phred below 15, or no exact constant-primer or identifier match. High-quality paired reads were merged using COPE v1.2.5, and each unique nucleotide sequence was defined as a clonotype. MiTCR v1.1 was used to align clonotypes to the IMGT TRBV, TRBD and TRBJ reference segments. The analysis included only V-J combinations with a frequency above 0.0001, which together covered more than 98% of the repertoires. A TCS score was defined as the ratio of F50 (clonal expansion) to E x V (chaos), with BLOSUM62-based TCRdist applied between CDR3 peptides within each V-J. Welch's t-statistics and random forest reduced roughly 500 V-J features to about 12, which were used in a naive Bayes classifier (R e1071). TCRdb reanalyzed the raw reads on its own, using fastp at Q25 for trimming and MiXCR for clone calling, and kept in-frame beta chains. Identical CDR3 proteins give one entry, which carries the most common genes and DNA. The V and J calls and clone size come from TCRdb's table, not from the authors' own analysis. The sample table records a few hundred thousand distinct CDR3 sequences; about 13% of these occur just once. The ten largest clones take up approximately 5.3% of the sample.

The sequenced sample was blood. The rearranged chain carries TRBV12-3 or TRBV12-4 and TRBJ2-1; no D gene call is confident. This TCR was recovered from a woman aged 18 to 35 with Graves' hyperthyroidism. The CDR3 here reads CASSASIDEQFF. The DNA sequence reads TGTGCCAGCAGTGCTAGTATTGATGAGCAGTTCTTC.